This T cell receptor (beta chain) was sequenced for a study of shared clonotypes between healthy human individuals. The assay was immunoSEQ multiplex PCR, and TCRdb's table has in-frame clones only and misses some. Here the sample spans about 1 million clones, around 75% being singletons. The CDR3 runs 14 residues. Germline values: CDR1 SEHNR, CDR2 FQNEAQ (reference sequence). V lost 6 bases, J lost 11 bases, and 20 bases lay in between. Study-level points and caveats: Shared clonotypes across all four donors exceeded non-shared ones in generation probability.

Notes on this clone: Antigen specificity is unknown.

The chain links TRBV7-9 to TRBJ2-1, with no clear D. The receptor was isolated from a man younger than 30 in good health. The material sequenced was memory CD4+ T cells sorted from blood. Subset reported: CD45RA-negative fraction. CDR3 sequence reads: CASSCKSGICKQFF. Written as DNA, the CDR3 is TGTGCCAGCAGTTGTAAGTCAGGAATTTGTAAGCAGTTCTTC.